What follows describes a single T cell receptor beta chain. The antigen it recognizes is unknown. No much larger clone is present one base from it, and per-base qualities are unavailable. In the ophthalmopathy patients, disease was moderately to severely active, with a Clinical Activity Score of 3 or more, a NOSPECS grade of 4 or more, and a duration of less than 3 months. Any patient with an uncontrolled infection, another autoimmune disease, pregnancy or lactation was excluded. Diagnoses were established on the basis of clinical symptoms, serum thyroxine and TRAb, thyroid ultrasound, and orbital computed tomography. PBMCs were separated from roughly 9.3 ml of fresh peripheral blood using Ficoll-Paque density gradient centrifugation. Total RNA was extracted with Trizol reagent, and quality was checked on an Agilent 2100 Bioanalyzer. The sample comes from a study of T cells in Graves' hyperthyroidism and ophthalmopathy (dated 2019 in TCRdb). With respect to the entire study: Peripheral blood samples were taken at initial diagnosis, before any treatment was given. To identify TCR V-J signatures that set the groups apart, the researchers used a discovery cohort of 95 to 100 patients, made up of about 44 with Graves' ophthalmopathy and around 58 with stable Graves' hyperthyroidism. Prospective prediction of ophthalmopathy was tested in an independent validation cohort of under 20 hyperthyroidism patients and 17 patients who later progressed to ophthalmopathy. The roughly 91 discovery patients were randomly split 7:3 into training and test sets. In addition, the study compared T-cell repertoires in thyroid tissue and in blood from about 6 Graves' hyperthyroidism patients. After sampling, hyperthyroidism patients received methimazole starting at 30 mg daily, and ophthalmopathy patients received high-dose intravenous methylprednisolone. The paper describes TCR Vbeta CDR3 sequencing of about 140 peripheral blood samples, made up of approximately 40 ophthalmopathy patients, some 80 hyperthyroidism patients and 17 progressor patients.

Study-wide findings and limitations: Most expanded thyroid clonotypes (frequency above 0.001) were also detected in blood, suggesting blood repertoires may reflect thyroid immune responses. In validation, the model predicted progression to ophthalmopathy a median of about 6.8 months before onset, with about 64% sensitivity and 72.22% specificity. A model built on a 13 V-J signature distinguished ophthalmopathy from stable hyperthyroidism, reaching 85% to 90% sensitivity and approximately 83% specificity in cross-validation and 80%/75% in testing. No statistical method was used to fix the sample size in advance, and group allocation was not hidden from the investigators.

The TCR beta CDR3 regions were amplified from the RNA transcripts. For the first round of RT-PCR on the TCR CDR3, the HTBI primer set was used together with the Qiagen OneStep RT-PCR kit. A second multiplex PCR round built the libraries, followed by size selection and purification. Libraries were sequenced paired-end with 100 bp reads on an Illumina HiSeq2000. Per the original workflow: SOAPnuke was used to process the raw data, with reads discarded if the reads contained adapters or uncalled bases, had a mean Phred below 15, or lacked an exact constant-primer or identifier match. High-quality paired reads were merged with COPE v1.2.5, and unique nucleotide sequences were defined as clonotypes. MiTCR v1.1 was used to align the clonotypes against IMGT TRBV, TRBD and TRBJ reference segments. Only V-J combinations with frequency above 0.0001, covering 99% to 99.2% of repertoires, were analysed. The TCS score was defined as F50 (clonal expansion) divided by E x V (chaos), with BLOSUM62-based TCRdist calculated between CDR3 peptides within each V-J. Welch's t-statistics and random forest reduced several hundred V-J features to around 14, which were used in a naive Bayes classifier (R e1071). Clones were called with MiXCR by TCRdb after fastp trimmed the public reads at Q25, and only in-frame beta chains were retained. Entries are consolidated by CDR3 protein sequence, retaining the most common genes and DNA. In this record, the V and J calls reflect TCRdb's handling and not the investigators' own analysis. Counted in this sample were 500,000 to 800,000 distinct CDR3 sequences; roughly 14% of them appeared once. Of the sample, around 12% is held by the ten largest clones.

Taken from the germline V gene, the CDR1 and CDR2 loops are SGHVS and FQNEAQ. Trimming removed 6 bases from V and 2 bases from J, leaving 13 bases between the germline ends. The CDR3 runs 14 residues from the cysteine to the phenylalanine. The entry retains the CDR3 DNA only, 42 bases that are in frame from base 1. This clonotype was obtained from a woman aged 45 to 65 with Graves' ophthalmopathy. The sample taken for sequencing was blood. The rearranged segments are TRBV7-8 and TRBJ1-2, with TRBD1 as a weak D call on 5 bases. In nucleotides, the sequence is TGTGCCAGCAGTGCTCTGGGGGGGAACTATGGCTACACCTTC. It specifies CASSALGGNYGYTF.